This T cell receptor (beta chain) was recovered during a study of neurological immune-mediated disorders. Study-wide results and limits: The repertoires of 18 of 34 multiple sclerosis patients fell into one related-CDR3 cluster (a possible signature) under phylogenetic grouping.

This clonotype showed up many times. Its matching antigen is unknown. After removal of 5 bases from V and 8 bases from J, the junction contained 4 bases not matched to a gene. The CDR3 has 11 amino acids. Germline CDR1 reads GTSNPN; CDR2 reads SVGIG (reference sequence). Synthesis of cDNA was carried out by template-switch 5'RACE. The reaction used 10-nucleotide random UMIs. TCRdb re-called the 5' RACE reads with MiXCR, one entry per CDR3 protein. In the table there are approximately 90,000 distinct CDR3 sequences, about 3.8% of which are singletons. This receptor was identified in a woman aged 18-29 years with multiple sclerosis. Material: PBMCs. This chain joins TRBV30 and TRBJ1-2, with TRBD1 matching over 8 bases. CDR3: CAWSSGGGYTF. In nucleotides, the CDR3 is TGTGCCTGGTCCTCAGGGGGCGGCTACACCTTC. The whole variable domain, filled in from reference TRBV30 and TRBJ1-2, reads SQTIHQWPATLVQPVGSPLSLECTVEGTSNPNLYWYRQAAGRGLQLLFYSVGIGQISSEVPQNLSASRPQDRQFILSSKKLLLSDSGFYLCAWSSGGGYTFGSGTRLTVV.